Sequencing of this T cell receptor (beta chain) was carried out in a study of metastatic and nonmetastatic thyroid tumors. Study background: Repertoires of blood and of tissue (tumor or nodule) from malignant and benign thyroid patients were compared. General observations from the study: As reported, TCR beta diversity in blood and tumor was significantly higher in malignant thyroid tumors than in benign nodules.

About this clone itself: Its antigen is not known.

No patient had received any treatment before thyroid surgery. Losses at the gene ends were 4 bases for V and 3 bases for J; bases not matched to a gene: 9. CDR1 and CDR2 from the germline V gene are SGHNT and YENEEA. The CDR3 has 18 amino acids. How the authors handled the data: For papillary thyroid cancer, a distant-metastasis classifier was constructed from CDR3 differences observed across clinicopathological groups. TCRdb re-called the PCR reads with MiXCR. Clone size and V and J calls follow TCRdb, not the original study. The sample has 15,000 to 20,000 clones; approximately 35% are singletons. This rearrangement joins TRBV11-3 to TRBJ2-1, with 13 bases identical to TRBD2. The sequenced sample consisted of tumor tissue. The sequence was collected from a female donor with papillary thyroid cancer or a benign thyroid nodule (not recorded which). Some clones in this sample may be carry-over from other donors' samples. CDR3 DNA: TGTGCCAGCAGCTCTACAGGACTAGCGGGAGAGCACTACAATGAGCAGTTCTTC. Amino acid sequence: CASSSTGLAGEHYNEQFF.